The 32 T cell receptor beta chains reported below all come from one sample, sequenced in a study of Graves' ophthalmopathy and Graves' hyperthyroidism. As the template, RNA transcripts were used to amplify TCR beta CDR3 regions. Second-round multiplex PCR followed a first-round RT-PCR using HTBI primers. TCRdb independently ran MiXCR on the multiplex PCR reads; one entry per CDR3 protein. The sample lists about 700,000 distinct CDR3 sequences, approximately 40% seen once, with less than 55% in the top ten. The sequenced sample was peripheral blood. The origin of the receptors is an adult man with Graves' ophthalmopathy.

V gene TRBV25-1 combines with J gene TRBJ1-2, with 8 bases fitting TRBD1. The CDR3 is made up of 15 amino acids. CDR1 MGHDK and CDR2 SYGVNS come from the germline V gene. The V and J ends lost 7 bases and 3 bases, in that order; junction bases with no gene match: 10. CDR3 nucleotides: TGTGCCAGCACTGAGGGACAGGCGGGATACTATGGCTACACCTTC. Translating gives CASTEGQAGYYGYTF.

This clonotype was seen repeatedly, ten times or more. The genes are TRBV24-1 and TRBJ1-5; no definite D call. The ends were cut back, 11 bases at V and 4 bases at J, with 14 bases in the middle. The CDR3 extends over 13 amino acids. CDR1 and CDR2 (germline): KGHDR, SFDVKD. CDR3 nucleotide sequence: TGTGCCAGCTGTGTTCGATGGAATCAGCCCCAGCATTTT. Translation: CASCVRWNQPQHF.

This clonotype was seen only a few times. This chain joins TRBV19 and TRBJ1-4; D gene uncertain. The CDR3 loop spans 14 amino acids. Deletions cut 4 bases from V and 7 bases from J, with 13 bases between. Germline V gene data show CDR1 as LNHDA and CDR2 as SQIVND (reference sequence). The CDR3 here is CASSTLAGIEKLFF. The CDR3 coding sequence is TGTGCCAGTAGTACCCTCGCGGGGATTGAAAAACTGTTTTTT.

DNA for the CDR3: TGTGCCAGCAGTAGAAGGGATAACTATGGCTACACCTTC. Translating it yields CASSRRDNYGYTF. The chain employs TRBV27 and TRBJ1-2; the D is unclear. Trimming removed 5 bases from V and 1 base from J, with 8 bases in between. Germline CDR1 MNHEY, CDR2 SMNVEV (reference sequence). The length of the CDR3 is 13 residues.

This clonotype was seen more than once but under ten times. The chain recombines TRBV9 with TRBJ1-1, with 7 bases aligning to TRBD1. Germline V gene sequence: CDR1 SGDLS, CDR2 YYNGEE. V lost 0 bases, J lost 4 bases, and 12 bases stayed unmatched. There are 17 residues in the CDR3. CDR3: CASSVGGQTLKGTEAFF. CDR3 nucleotides: TGTGCCAGCAGCGTAGGGGGACAGACGCTCAAGGGCACTGAAGCTTTCTTT.

This clonotype was seen a handful of times. The rearrangement uses TRBV15 and TRBJ2-5, with TRBD1 matching 8 bases. The germline gives CDR1 LNHNV, CDR2 YYDKDF (reference sequence). V shed 1 base, J shed 5 bases, and the junction held 6 bases outside the gene matches. This CDR3 has 15 residues. This CDR3 reads CATSRGTGTGETQYF. The CDR3 DNA reads as TGTGCCACCAGCAGAGGGACAGGGACGGGGGAGACCCAGTACTTC.

This clonotype was recorded at least ten times. The chain carries TRBV2 and TRBJ1-2; weak D call: TRBD1 (5 bases). V lost 7 bases and J lost 5, with 17 bases in between. This CDR3 is built from 14 residues. The germline V gene encodes CDR1 SNHLY and CDR2 FYNNEI. The CDR3 spells CASKVEGQVYGYTF. The CDR3 DNA sequence: TGTGCCAGCAAGGTGGAGGGGCAGGTATATGGCTACACCTTC.

A few counts support this clonotype. The rearrangement uses TRBV10-2 and TRBJ2-5, with D possibly matching TRBD1 (5 bases). V was clipped by 4 bases and J by 2 bases, with 17 bases between them. CDR3 length: 16 residues. Germline CDR1 and CDR2: WSHSY and SAAADI. CDR3 DNA: TGCGCCAGCAGTGTAGGTACAGGAAATATTCAAGAGACCCAGTACTTC. As protein: CASSVGTGNIQETQYF.

The CDR3 loop reads CASSSDRVDDQPQHF. CDR3 bases: TGTGCCAGCAGCTCGGACAGGGTAGACGATCAGCCCCAGCATTTT. V gene TRBV5-6 combines with J gene TRBJ1-5; 8 bases line up with TRBD1. The V gene's germline CDR1 is SGHDT and CDR2 YYEEEE. Trimming took 3 bases from V and 5 from J; bases not matched to a gene: 7. The CDR3 loop spans 15 amino acids. Based on the CDR3 plus reference TRBV5-6 and TRBJ1-5, the full variable domain is DAGVTQSPTHLIKTRGQQVTLRCSPKSGHDTVSWYQQALGQGPQFIFQYYEEEERQRGNFPDRFSGHQFPNYSSELNVNALLLGDSALYLCASSSDRVDDQPQHFGDGTRLSIL.

This clonotype was observed at least ten times. This sequence joins TRBV19 and TRBJ2-7; tentatively, D is TRBD1 or TRBD2 (5 bases each). Trimming removed 5 bases at V and 2 bases at J, with 13 bases between. CDR3 length: 14 amino acids. Germline assignment: CDR1 LNHDA and CDR2 SQIVND (reference sequence). The CDR3 region has the DNA TGTGCCAGTAGTCCCCGGGACCGAACCTACGAGCAGTACTTC. Amino acids: CASSPRDRTYEQYF.

This clonotype has more than one count but fewer than ten. The chain has TRBV7-2 and TRBJ2-5; 14 positions agree with TRBD2. Losses at the gene ends were 3 bases for V and 0 bases for J; bases not matched to a gene: 0. The CDR3 runs 16 residues. Germline loops: CDR1 SGHTA, CDR2 FQGNSA. The CDR3 sequence: CASSLGLAGDQETQYF. DNA of the CDR3: TGTGCCAGCAGCTTGGGACTAGCGGGGGACCAAGAGACCCAGTACTTC.

This rearrangement joins TRBV20-1 to TRBJ1-4; 8 bases are shared with TRBD1. Germline CDR1 reads DFQATT; CDR2 reads SNEGSKA (reference sequence). CDR3 length: 15 residues. The V segment lost 0 bases and the J segment 3 bases; nucleotides outside the gene matches: 3. As DNA, the CDR3 is TGCAGTGCTAGAGATGTACAGGGGGCTAATGAAAAACTGTTTTTT. Protein: CSARDVQGANEKLFF.

V gene TRBV20-1 combines with J gene TRBJ2-7, with TRBD1 as a possible D gene (7 bases). The CDR3 is made up of 15 amino acids. Trimming took 0 bases from V and 6 from J, leaving 18 bases between them. Germline V gene sequence: CDR1 DFQATT, CDR2 SNEGSKA (reference sequence). CDR3 amino acids: CSAREAGGTLSEQYF. In nucleotides, the CDR3 is TGCAGTGCTAGAGAAGCAGGGGGGACCTTGAGCGAGCAGTACTTC.

The chain is built from TRBV19 and TRBJ2-7; TRBD1 might be the D (6 bases). This CDR3 spans 15 amino acids. Germline-derived CDR1 and CDR2 are LNHDA and SQIVND (reference sequence). The germline V and J ends were trimmed by 3 bases and 2 bases, with 14 bases remaining between them. CDR3 coding DNA: TGTGCCAGTAGTATCTCTGGGCAGGGGACCTACGAGCAGTACTTC. It translates to CASSISGQGTYEQYF.

The rearrangement joins TRBV6-5 to TRBJ1-6; TRBD1 agrees at 7 bases. After removal of 6 bases from V and 7 bases from J, the junction contained 12 bases not matched to a gene. The CDR3 runs to 16 residues. Germline-derived CDR1 and CDR2 are MNHEY and SVGAGI. The CDR3 sequence is CASRRGGGTENSPLHF. As DNA, the CDR3 is TGTGCCAGCAGACGCGGGGGGGGGACAGAGAATTCACCCCTCCACTTT.

This clonotype has a count of ten or more. A read error is possible here, since a much larger clone lies one base away. The rearrangement links TRBV20-1 to TRBJ1-2; D not resolved. In germline, CDR1 is DFQATT, CDR2 SNEGSKA (reference sequence). This CDR3 has 9 residues. CDR3 loop: CSDNYGYTF. In nucleotides, the CDR3 is TGCAGCGATAACTATGGCTACACCTTC.

The chain uses TRBV27 and TRBJ2-5, with D uncertain. The CDR3 has 13 residues. Germline V CDR1 and CDR2: MNHEY, SMNVEV (reference sequence). Trimming took off 5 bases at V and 3 bases at J, with 10 bases between the two ends. Here the CDR3 reads CASSDHGKETQYF. The CDR3 DNA reads as TGTGCCAGCAGTGATCACGGAAAAGAGACCCAGTACTTC.

This clonotype showed up many times. The V and J genes are TRBV10-3 and TRBJ1-6; possibly TRBD1 for D (5 bases). Germline CDR1 is ENHRY and CDR2 is SYGVKD. Trimming left V 2 bases short and J 6 bases short, with 11 bases between. The CDR3 loop spans 15 amino acids. CDR3 region: CAISEGMGTNSPLHF. For the CDR3, the DNA is TGTGCCATCAGTGAGGGTATGGGGACTAATTCACCCCTCCACTTT.

This clonotype came up many times. The chain uses TRBV7-9 and TRBJ1-5; 7 nucleotides match TRBD1. Germline CDR1 reads SEHNR; CDR2 reads FQNEAQ (reference sequence). The CDR3 consists of 18 residues. The junction had 16 bases not matched to a gene; V was cut back by 3 bases and J by 5 bases. The CDR3 protein is CASSFGFQGDSVYQPQHF. Here the CDR3 DNA reads TGTGCCAGCAGCTTCGGATTTCAGGGGGATTCGGTATATCAGCCCCAGCATTTT.

At least ten counts were recorded for this clonotype. This chain joins TRBV7-8 and TRBJ1-5; D not certain. Per germline, CDR1 SGHVS and CDR2 FQNEAQ. The V end was cut by 1 base, the J end by 0 bases, with 7 bases between. The CDR3 is made up of 15 amino acids. CDR3 in amino acids: CASSLGRRSNQPQHF. CDR3 sequence (DNA): TGTGCCAGCAGCTTAGGCAGGCGTAGCAATCAGCCCCAGCATTTT.

This clonotype has ten or more counts. V gene TRBV29-1 combines with J gene TRBJ2-7, with TRBD2 matching 8 bases. With 6 bases clipped from V and 6 bases from J, the junction kept 13 bases outside the gene matches. There are 14 residues in the CDR3. Germline lookup yields CDR1 SQVTM and CDR2 ANQGSEA. CDR3 amino acids: CSVVERGPLGEQYF. The CDR3 bases are TGCAGCGTCGTGGAGCGGGGGCCCCTGGGCGAGCAGTACTTC.

The table lists this clonotype with many counts. This sequence joins TRBV2 and TRBJ1-5, with 7 bases matching TRBD1. The trim removed 7 bases at V and 2 bases at J, leaving 8 bases unmatched. Germline assignment: CDR1 SNHLY and CDR2 FYNNEI. This CDR3 has 15 residues. CDR3 DNA sequence: TGTGCCAGCACTACAGGGGTGTACGGCAATCAGCCCCAGCATTTT. Its protein product is CASTTGVYGNQPQHF. Full variable domain (outside the CDR3, taken from reference TRBV2 and TRBJ1-5): EPEVTQTPSHQVTQMGQEVILRCVPISNHLYFYWYRQILGQKVEFLVSFYNNEISEKSEIFDDQFSVERPDGSNFTLKIRSTKLEDSAMYFCASTTGVYGNQPQHFGDGTRLSIL.

Of note for this clonotype: A read error is possible here, since a much larger clone lies one base away. V gene TRBV2 combines with J gene TRBJ2-7; TRBD1 matches at 7 bases. The V and J ends lost 6 bases and 6 bases, in that order; junction bases with no gene match: 11. Germline-derived CDR1 and CDR2 are SNHLY and FYNNEI. The CDR3 loop spans 14 amino acids. The CDR3 loop is CASSVTQGNSEQYF. As DNA, the CDR3 is TGTGCCAGCAGCGTGACACAGGGGAACTCCGAGCAGTACTTC.

This sequence joins TRBV20-1 and TRBJ1-4; the D is unclear. V lost 4 bases and J lost 8, with 8 bases in between. Looked up from germline, CDR1 is DFQATT and CDR2 is SNEGSKA (reference sequence). The CDR3 length is 11 residues. The CDR3 loop is CSANPDEKLFF. CDR3 in DNA: TGCAGTGCTAACCCGGACGAAAAACTGTTTTTT.

This clonotype was seen repeatedly, ten times or more. This sequence joins TRBV7-8 and TRBJ1-3; D is possibly TRBD1 (5 bases). CDR1 SGHVS and CDR2 FQNEAQ come from the germline V gene. CDR3 length: 16 residues. V was cut by 1 base and J by 5 bases, with 15 bases left in between. The CDR3 nucleotides are TGTGCCAGCAGCTTAGACGACAGCACTGGACGAAACACCATATATTTT. Amino acid sequence: CASSLDDSTGRNTIYF. Full variable domain (outside the CDR3, taken from reference TRBV7-8 and TRBJ1-3): GAGVSQSPRYKVAKRGQDVALRCDPISGHVSLFWYQQALGQGPEFLTYFQNEAQLDKSGLPSDRFFAERPEGSVSTLKIQRTQQEDSAVYLCASSLDDSTGRNTIYFGEGSWLTVV.

This clonotype was seen more than once but under ten times. One junction end does not reproduce the germline sequence, and a read error may be involved. This chain's CDR3 is CASSPLAVLGYEQYF. The CDR3 nucleotides read TGTGCCAGCAGCCCCTTAGCGGTGTTGGGTTACGAGCAGTACTTC. The chain employs TRBV10-2 and TRBJ2-7; D is possibly TRBD2 (6 bases). The CDR3 extends over 15 amino acids. Germline V CDR1 and CDR2: WSHSY, SAAADI.

Comments on this clonotype: This clone may be a read error of a much larger clone one base away. This chain connects TRBV7-9 to TRBJ2-3, with D unresolved. The CDR3 has 15 amino acids. V was trimmed by 4 bases and J by 1 base, leaving 12 bases between them. The germline gives CDR1 SEHNR, CDR2 FQNEAQ (reference sequence). CDR3 sequence (DNA): TGTGCCAGCAGCTCGAAGGACGGTCGCACAGATACGCAGTATTTT. Residues: CASSSKDGRTDTQYF. Drawing the rest from reference TRBV7-9 and TRBJ2-3, the complete variable domain is DTGVSQNPRHKITKRGQNVTFRCDPISEHNRLYWYRQTLGQGPEFLTYFQNEAQLEKSRLLSDRFSAERPKGSFSTLEIQRTEQGDSAMYLCASSSKDGRTDTQYFGPGTRLTVL.

This clonotype has at least ten counts. The V and J genes are TRBV7-9 and TRBJ2-7; TRBD1 agrees at 10 bases. CDR3 length: 15 amino acids. Trimming removed 1 base from V and 3 bases from J; junction bases left unmatched: 3. CDR1 SEHNR and CDR2 FQNEAQ come from the germline V gene (reference sequence). CDR3: CASSLGDRGNYEQYF. CDR3 coding DNA: TGTGCCAGCAGCTTAGGGGACAGGGGCAACTACGAGCAGTACTTC. The whole variable domain, filled in from reference TRBV7-9 and TRBJ2-7, reads DTGVSQNPRHKITKRGQNVTFRCDPISEHNRLYWYRQTLGQGPEFLTYFQNEAQLEKSRLLSDRFSAERPKGSFSTLEIQRTEQGDSAMYLCASSLGDRGNYEQYFGPGTRLTVT.

This clonotype showed up just a few times. This chain connects TRBV25-1 to TRBJ1-2; the match to TRBD1 covers 10 bases. Germline lookup yields CDR1 MGHDK and CDR2 SYGVNS. V was clipped by 5 bases and J by 4 bases; unmatched bases: 4. The CDR3 is made up of 14 amino acids. The CDR3 protein is CASSLWTGGYGYTF. The CDR3 coding sequence is TGTGCCAGCAGTTTATGGACAGGGGGCTATGGCTACACCTTC.

This clonotype was picked up many times. The genes are TRBV6-6 and TRBJ1-2; D is uncertain. The CDR3 is 14 residues long. Trimming took off 0 bases at V and 7 bases at J, with 12 bases between the two ends. Germline lookup yields CDR1 MNHNY and CDR2 SVGAGI (reference sequence). The CDR3 reads CASSYSRRHSGYTF. The CDR3 DNA sequence: TGTGCCAGCAGTTACTCGCGTCGACACAGTGGCTACACCTTC.

The J gene is TRBJ1-1, the V gene TRBV12-3 or TRBV12-4, with 7 bases matching TRBD1. Trimming at V came to 3 bases and at J to 0 bases, leaving 4 bases not matched to a gene. The CDR3 contains 15 residues. For the CDR3, the DNA is TGTGCCAGCAGTTTGTCGGGACAGCTGAACACTGAAGCTTTCTTT. Protein: CASSLSGQLNTEAFF.

The chain joins TRBV5-4 to TRBJ2-5; TRBD1 agrees at 12 bases. The CDR3 has 15 amino acids. CDR1 and CDR2 from the germline V gene are SGHNT and YYREEE (reference sequence). The trim removed 4 bases at V and 5 bases at J, leaving 6 bases unmatched. The CDR3 here is CASSPGTGGDETQYF. DNA for the CDR3: TGTGCCAGCAGCCCAGGGACAGGGGGCGATGAGACCCAGTACTTC.